One TCR beta chain is described in this entry. Sequencing was performed with immunoSEQ multiplex PCR; in TCRdb, only in-frame clones are kept and a portion is missing. Seen here are 550,000 to 600,000 clones, roughly 98% observed once, and the top ten hold 0.3%. It was CD45RO-negative cells, positively selected for CCR7, that made up naive CD8 cells, with terminally differentiated effector memory CD45RA+ cells excluded. The length of the CDR3 is 15 residues. The germline V gene has CDR1 LNHNV and CDR2 YYDKDF (reference sequence). V was pared by 1 base and J by 4 bases, with 13 bases between. These data belong to a study of shared clonotypes between healthy human individuals.

The genes are TRBV15 and TRBJ1-2; D not resolved. The specimen was naive CD8+ T cells sorted from blood. This receptor was taken from a man under 40 in good health. CDR3 residues: CATSRVFEGSYGYTF. The CDR3 coding sequence is TGTGCCACCAGCAGAGTTTTTGAGGGAAGCTATGGCTACACCTTC.